A single sample is the source of the 18 T cell receptor beta chains below, sequenced in a study of blood T cells in healthy people across ages (dated by TCRdb to between 2015 and 2016). The library was made by 5' RACE. Sequencing instrument: Illumina HiSeq 2500. A second 7 to 11 cycle PCR used a sample-barcoded 5' primer and a J-beta primer mix. Using fastp trimming at Q25 and MiXCR clonotype assembly, TCRdb reanalyzed the public sequencing data and kept in-frame beta chains. Rows merge per CDR3 protein into single entries with the most common DNA and genes. The sample table holds approximately 810,000 distinct CDR3 sequences, of which about 37% were seen once. Around 13% of the sample rests with the top ten. Sequencing was carried out using blood. The receptors originated from a man aged 18 to 29 in good health.

A few counts support this clonotype. The chain employs TRBV20-1 and TRBJ2-7, with a tentative D call TRBD1 (6 bases). The CDR3 consists of 14 residues. Trimming shortened V by 5 bases and J by 2 bases, and 16 bases separated the two germline ends. Germline loops: CDR1 DFQATT, CDR2 SNEGSKA (reference sequence). Here the CDR3 reads CSAGGRDNAYEQYF. Written as DNA, the CDR3 is TGCAGTGCTGGGGGTCGGGACAACGCCTACGAGCAGTACTTC.

The V and J genes are TRBV21-1 and TRBJ1-1. TRBV21-1 is classified as a pseudogene. The CDR3 is 14 residues long. Here the CDR3 reads CASSKVGGNTEAFF. The DNA of the CDR3 is TGTGCCAGCAGCAAAGTCGGAGGGAACACTGAAGCTTTCTTT.

This chain connects TRBV4-3 to TRBJ1-6; weak D call: TRBD1 (5 bases). Germline V gene data show CDR1 as LGHNA and CDR2 as YSLEER. The CDR3 sequence is 17 residues long. Trimming shortened V by 1 base and J by 2 bases, and 12 bases separated the two germline ends. The CDR3 spells CASSQGAGLAYNSPLHF. CDR3 sequence (DNA): TGCGCCAGCAGCCAAGGGGCAGGGTTGGCCTATAATTCACCCCTCCACTTT.

The CDR3 coding sequence is TGTGCCATCAGTTACCACAGCCTCTATGGCTACACCTTC. It specifies CAISYHSLYGYTF. The chain couples TRBV10-3 to TRBJ1-2; D unresolved. V lost 5 bases and J 4 bases, leaving 11 bases between the germline ends. This CDR3 is 13 amino acids long. Germline CDR1 ENHRY, CDR2 SYGVKD.

This rearrangement joins TRBV18 to TRBJ2-7; 8 nucleotides match TRBD1. Gene TRBJ2-5 matches the end of the DNA better, so the J call may be wrong. CDR1 KGHSH and CDR2 LQKENI come from the germline V gene. CDR3 length equals 15 residues. CDR3 protein: CASSQRTGPAETQYF. CDR3 coding DNA: TGTGCCAGCTCACAAAGGACAGGGCCCGCAGAGACCCAGTACTTC.

This clonotype occurred once. A much larger clone differs from this one at a single base, so this may be a read error. J is TRBJ2-4 and V is TRBV7-2; maybe TRBD2 (5 bases). This CDR3 has 14 amino acids. The germline CDR1 and CDR2 sequences are SGHTA and FQGNSA. CDR3 bases: TGTGCCGGCAGCTTAGTGGGCGGAGGCAACATTCAGTACTTC. Translation: CAGSLVGGGNIQYF.

The chain is built from TRBV20-1 and TRBJ1-1; TRBD1 might be the D (6 bases). The CDR3 spans 16 residues. CDR1 is DFQATT, CDR2 SNEGSKA, per germline (reference sequence). Trimming shortened V by 3 bases and J by 5 bases, and 22 bases separated the two germline ends. CDR3 region: CSASGLDPGVGTEAFF. The DNA for the CDR3 is TGCAGTGCTAGCGGACTTGACCCAGGGGTAGGAACTGAAGCTTTCTTT.

This clonotype was observed a handful of times. The genes are TRBV20-1 and TRBJ2-1, with D possibly matching TRBD1 (6 bases). The germline gives CDR1 DFQATT, CDR2 SNEGSKA (reference sequence). Trimming left V 1 base short and J 4 bases short, with 17 bases between. The CDR3 has 16 amino acids. The DNA of the CDR3 is TGCAGTGCTAGAGGACCACAGGGTGGAGGTTACAATGAGCAGTTCTTC. Translated: CSARGPQGGGYNEQFF.

This clonotype was picked up a small number of times. V gene TRBV4-3 combines with J gene TRBJ1-1; D might be TRBD1 (5 bases). V was shortened by 4 bases and J by 0 bases, with 12 bases between the two germline ends. The CDR3 sequence is 15 residues long. The germline CDR1 and CDR2 sequences are LGHNA and YSLEER. The CDR3 DNA reads as TGCGCCAGCAGCCCTTTAGGGGTCCTGAACACTGAAGCTTTCTTT. It is translated as CASSPLGVLNTEAFF.

This clonotype was observed a handful of times. The rearrangement uses TRBV7-9 and TRBJ2-1, with TRBD2 matching 7 bases. CDR3 length: 14 amino acids. V lost 4 bases to trimming and J lost 3 bases; unmatched junction nucleotides: 3. From germline, CDR1 is SEHNR and CDR2 FQNEAQ (reference sequence). CDR3: CASSSSGDYNEQFF. CDR3 coding DNA: TGTGCCAGCAGCTCGAGCGGGGACTACAATGAGCAGTTCTTC.

In its sample, this clonotype was seen a few times. The chain combines TRBV20-1 with TRBJ2-2, with 7 bases lining up with TRBD2. With V trimmed by 1 base and J by 0 bases, 8 bases remained unmatched. Germline-derived CDR1 and CDR2 are DFQATT and SNEGSKA (reference sequence). The CDR3 extends over 17 amino acids. This CDR3 reads CSARVGGATTNTGELFF. The DNA of the CDR3 is TGCAGTGCTAGAGTGGGAGGGGCAACCACGAACACCGGGGAGCTGTTTTTT.

The table lists this clonotype with a count of one. The chain joins TRBV30 to TRBJ2-7; D gene unclear. This CDR3 has 15 amino acids. V was clipped by 0 bases and J by 0 bases, with 12 bases between them. Looked up from germline, CDR1 is GTSNPN and CDR2 is SVGIG (reference sequence). In nucleotides, the CDR3 is TGTGCCTGGAGTGTACCCCTCTCGAGCTCCTACGAGCAGTACTTC. Amino acids: CAWSVPLSSSYEQYF.

The V gene is TRBV4-1, the J gene TRBJ1-1; TRBD1 might be the D (5 bases). CDR1 MGHRA and CDR2 YSYEKL come from the germline V gene. Between the trimmed V and J ends, which lost 6 bases and 6 bases, there was a span of 17 bases. This CDR3 is built from 14 residues. The chain's CDR3 is CASRGRDRRAEAFF. The DNA for the CDR3 is TGCGCCAGCAGGGGACGGGACCGACGGGCTGAAGCTTTCTTT.

This sequence joins TRBV7-3 and TRBJ1-6; TRBD1 might be the D (6 bases). The V gene's germline CDR1 is SGHTA and CDR2 FQGTGA. V was shortened by 3 bases and J by 7 bases, with 13 bases between the two germline ends. The CDR3 has 15 residues. The CDR3 region has the DNA TGTGCCAGCAGCTTGCGCGCAGGGGCGAATTCACCCCTCCACTTT. It encodes CASSLRAGANSPLHF.

The gene calls are TRBV7-9 and TRBJ1-2; the D gene is possibly TRBD1 (6 bases). V lost 4 bases and J lost 8, with 20 bases in between. CDR3 length: 15 amino acids. Germline-derived CDR1 and CDR2 are SEHNR and FQNEAQ (reference sequence). CDR3 nucleotides: TGTGCCAGCAGCTGGGCCTCAGCAGGGGCACGGGGCTACACCTTC. Protein: CASSWASAGARGYTF. The full variable domain, rest sourced from reference TRBV7-9 and TRBJ1-2, is DTGVSQNPRHKITKRGQNVTFRCDPISEHNRLYWYRQTLGQGPEFLTYFQNEAQLEKSRLLSDRFSAERPKGSFSTLEIQRTEQGDSAMYLCASSWASAGARGYTFGSGTRLTVV.

The chain employs TRBV4-1 and TRBJ2-7; tentatively, D is TRBD1 (5 bases). The assigned J gene may be wrong: the sequence end matches TRBJ2-5 better. Germline lookup yields CDR1 MGHRA and CDR2 YSYEKL. The CDR3 spans 14 residues. CDR3 protein: CASSQESRVATQYF. The CDR3 DNA follows: TGCGCCAGCAGCCAAGAATCCAGGGTGGCGACCCAGTACTTC.

The chain's CDR3 is CASLYRDSYEQYF. The CDR3 DNA follows: TGTGCCAGCCTATACCGGGACAGCTACGAGCAGTACTTC. The chain couples TRBV27 to TRBJ2-7; TRBD1 aligns across 7 bases. Per germline, CDR1 MNHEY and CDR2 SMNVEV (reference sequence). The V and J ends lost 8 bases and 3 bases, in that order; junction bases with no gene match: 7. The CDR3 is 13 residues long.

This chain uses TRBV7-2 with TRBJ2-5; D may be TRBD2 (5 bases). This CDR3 has 11 residues. Per the germline V gene, CDR1 is SGHTA and CDR2 is FQGNSA. V lost 7 bases and J lost 11, with 14 bases in between. The CDR3 coding sequence is TGTGCCAGCACCGAGCTGGGAGAGCAGTACTTC. The encoded protein is CASTELGEQYF. Complete variable domain (other parts from reference TRBV7-2 and TRBJ2-5): GAGVSQSPSNKVTEKGKDVELRCDPISGHTALYWYRQSLGQGLEFLIYFQGNSAPDKSGLPSDRFSAERTGGSVSTLTIQRTQQEDSAVYLCASTELGEQYFGPGTRLLVL.